A selection of T cell receptor beta chains follows, all from one sample in a study of blood T cell repertoires in COVID-19. Some clones are missing from TCRdb's copy, which holds only in-frame ones; the method was immunoSEQ multiplex PCR. The sample has about 40,000 clones; over 65% are singletons. The sequenced sample consisted of peripheral blood. The source is a man between 50 and 59 years old with active or convalescent COVID-19. CDR3s include the opening cysteine and the closing phenylalanine or tryptophan. The order of the fields is D gene, V gene, clone size, J gene, CDR3 protein, CDR3 DNA. The D gene is left open where the match is weak. Size tells how often a clone was seen (once, few, many) or the class of an expanded clone, and some rows leave it out.

TRBD2,TRBV10-2,-,TRBJ2-7,CATETSGGNEQYF,TGCGCCACAGAGACTAGCGGGGGGAACGAGCAGTACTTC
TRBD1,TRBV2,-,TRBJ1-2,CASSELGQGLGGYTF,TGTGCCAGCAGTGAACTCGGACAGGGATTGGGAGGCTACACCTTC
-,TRBV29-1,-,TRBJ2-5,CSVDSRGETQYF,TGCAGCGTTGATTCTAGGGGGGAGACCCAGTACTTC
-,TRBV27,few,TRBJ1-3,CASSSIGRQANTIYF,TGTGCCAGCAGTTCAATTGGCCGACAGGCAAACACCATATATTTT
-,TRBV7-8,-,TRBJ2-7,CASSLKIYEQYF,TGTGCCAGCAGCCTAAAAATCTACGAGCAGTACTTC
-,TRBV30,-,TRBJ2-2,CAWSVPDTSPGELFF,TGTGCCTGGAGTGTTCCCGACACTAGCCCCGGGGAGCTGTTTTTT
TRBD1,TRBV19,-,TRBJ2-5,CASSITGTGVETQYF,TGTGCCAGTAGTATAACCGGGACAGGGGTTGAGACCCAGTACTTC
-,TRBV10-3,-,TRBJ1-3,CAIRRGGSGNTIYF,TGTGCCATCAGAAGGGGGGGGTCCGGAAACACCATATATTTT
TRBD2,TRBV12-5,-,TRBJ2-3,CASGLVAGTSGDTRNTQYF,TGTGCTAGTGGTTTGGTAGCCGGGACTAGCGGGGACACCCGGAATACGCAGTATTTT
-,TRBV3-1/TRBV3-2,-,TRBJ1-5,CASSRGDQPQHF,TGTGCCAGCAGCCGGGGAGATCAGCCCCAGCATTTT
-,TRBV6-1,-,TRBJ1-6,CASSDQASYNSPLHF,TGTGCCAGCAGTGACCAGGCCTCCTATAATTCACCCCTCCACTTT
-,TRBV6-6,-,TRBJ2-5,CASSYSSQTQYF,TGTGCCAGCAGTTACTCGTCTCAGACCCAGTACTTC
TRBD2,TRBV28,-,TRBJ2-3,CASSPLAGGHTDTQYF,TGTGCCAGCAGCCCACTAGCGGGGGGCCACACAGATACGCAGTATTTT
-,TRBV12-3/TRBV12-4,-,TRBJ2-7,CASSPSYEQYF,TGTGCCAGCAGCCCTAGCTACGAGCAGTACTTC
-,TRBV30,-,TRBJ1-5,CAWTTGHGQPQHF,TGTGCCTGGACCACAGGGCATGGTCAGCCCCAGCATTTT
-,TRBV15,-,TRBJ2-2,CATSRGGAGLVGELFF,TGTGCCACCAGCAGAGGCGGTGCGGGGTTGGTCGGGGAGCTGTTTTTT
TRBD2,TRBV7-8,-,TRBJ2-3,CASSLARLAGGTDTQYF,TGTGCCAGCAGCTTAGCGCGACTAGCGGGGGGCACAGATACGCAGTATTTT
-,TRBV7-9,once,TRBJ1-2,CASSLAGAHLESYTF,TGTGCCAGCAGCTTAGCAGGGGCCCACCTGGAAAGCTACACCTTC
-,TRBV6-2/TRBV6-3,-,TRBJ2-2,CASSYSIPVGELFF,TGTGCCAGCAGTTACTCGATCCCAGTCGGGGAGCTGTTTTTT
-,TRBV2,-,TRBJ2-1,CASMGLSSYNEQFF,TGTGCCAGCATGGGCCTAAGCTCCTACAATGAGCAGTTCTTC
-,TRBV5-1,-,TRBJ2-7,CASSLYDSPLEYF,TGCGCCAGCAGCTTGTATGACTCCCCCTTGGAGTACTTC
-,TRBV11-3,-,TRBJ2-2,CASSLDGRNTGELFF,TGTGCCAGCAGCTTAGATGGCAGGAACACCGGGGAGCTGTTTTTT
-,TRBV6-5,-,TRBJ2-7,CASRVSKGQYYEQYF,TGTGCCAGCAGGGTCTCGAAAGGACAGTACTACGAGCAGTACTTC
-,TRBV30,-,TRBJ1-3,CAWSVLQGPSGNTIYF,TGTGCCTGGAGTGTACTTCAGGGGCCCTCTGGAAACACCATATATTTT
TRBD2,TRBV9,-,TRBJ2-3,CASSVTPGLHTDTQYF,TGTGCCAGCAGCGTGACTCCGGGACTACACACAGATACGCAGTATTTT
-,TRBV9,-,TRBJ2-2,CASSVEQGNTGELFF,TGTGCCAGCAGCGTAGAACAGGGGAACACCGGGGAGCTGTTTTTT
-,TRBV7-9,-,TRBJ2-7,CASSAPAKEQYF,TGTGCCAGCAGCGCGCCCGCCAAAGAGCAGTACTTC
TRBD1,TRBV6-5,once,TRBJ1-3,CASRLDRANAIYF,TGTGCCAGCAGACTGGACAGGGCGAACGCCATATATTTT
TRBD1,TRBV19,-,TRBJ1-5,CASSILLGGGPQHF,TGTGCCAGTAGTATATTATTAGGGGGCGGGCCCCAGCATTTT
-,TRBV5-5,-,TRBJ1-2,CASSYRVAYGYTF,TGTGCCAGCAGCTACAGGGTCGCCTATGGCTACACCTTC
-,TRBV19,-,TRBJ1-6,CASNIPWTAGSYNSPLHF,TGTGCCAGTAACATACCCTGGACAGCAGGCTCCTATAATTCACCCCTCCACTTT
-,TRBV18,few,TRBJ2-7,CASSPDKKQYF,TGTGCCAGCTCACCCGACAAGAAGCAGTACTTC
-,TRBV5-5,-,TRBJ2-1,CASSFLGTVMGNEQFF,TGTGCCAGCAGCTTTCTTGGGACTGTGATGGGCAATGAGCAGTTCTTC
-,TRBV7-6,-,TRBJ2-7,CASSLADSMSAEQYF,TGTGCCAGCAGCTTGGCCGACTCGATGTCTGCCGAGCAGTACTTC
-,TRBV9,-,TRBJ2-1,CASSVDSREYNEQFF,TGTGCCAGCAGCGTAGATTCGCGGGAATACAATGAGCAGTTCTTC
TRBD1,TRBV9,-,TRBJ2-7,CASSTRDSNYEQYF,TGTGCCAGCAGCACCCGGGACAGTAACTACGAGCAGTACTTC
-,TRBV18,-,TRBJ2-2,CASSTRASHTTTGELFF,TGTGCCAGCTCCACCAGGGCATCGCACACGACTACCGGGGAGCTGTTTTTT
-,TRBV5-1,-,TRBJ1-1,CASTNLRGTNTEAFF,TGCGCCAGCACTAACCTCCGGGGTACGAACACTGAAGCTTTCTTT
-,TRBV15,-,TRBJ2-5,CATSRLGLETQYF,TGTGCCACCAGCAGGCTGGGGCTGGAGACCCAGTACTTC
-,TRBV29-1,few,TRBJ1-2,CSVAGILGSYTF,TGCAGCGTTGCCGGGATCCTTGGTAGCTACACCTTC
-,TRBV18,-,TRBJ2-1,CASSPSKGNNEQFF,TGTGCCAGCTCCCCCTCGAAGGGGAACAATGAGCAGTTCTTC
-,TRBV15,-,TRBJ1-3,CATSRDPDSSGNTIYF,TGTGCCACCAGCAGAGATCCCGACAGCTCTGGAAACACCATATATTTT
TRBD1,TRBV5-1,-,TRBJ1-1,CASSVGQANTEAFF,TGCGCCAGCAGCGTGGGACAGGCGAACACTGAAGCTTTCTTT
TRBD1,TRBV9,-,TRBJ1-3,CASSPPYGGQGGNTIYF,TGTGCCAGCAGCCCGCCCTACGGGGGACAGGGGGGAAACACCATATATTTT
-,TRBV5-1,-,TRBJ2-4,CASSLASGGGNIQYF,TGCGCCAGCAGCTTGGCCTCCGGAGGTGGAAACATTCAGTACTTC
TRBD2,TRBV27,-,TRBJ2-5,CASSSTSGGAQETQYF,TGTGCCAGCAGTTCGACTAGCGGGGGGGCCCAAGAGACCCAGTACTTC
-,TRBV5-6,-,TRBJ1-2,CASSLEQNKYGYTF,TGTGCCAGCAGCTTGGAACAGAATAAGTATGGCTACACCTTC
-,TRBV7-9,-,TRBJ2-1,CASSLGDSFYNEQFF,TGTGCCAGCAGCTTAGGGGACTCCTTCTACAATGAGCAGTTCTTC
TRBD1,TRBV9,once,TRBJ1-2,CASSVGQGNYGYTF,TGTGCCAGCAGCGTAGGACAGGGGAACTATGGCTACACCTTC
TRBD2,TRBV11-2,-,TRBJ2-1,CASSPRGGGWNEQFF,TGTGCCAGCAGCCCCAGGGGCGGGGGGTGGAATGAGCAGTTCTTC
-,TRBV2,-,TRBJ2-1,CASNVALLQFF,TGTGCCAGCAATGTCGCGCTTTTGCAGTTCTTC
TRBD1,TRBV5-1,-,TRBJ1-1,CASSSGTGAPPEAFF,TGCGCCAGCAGCTCCGGGACAGGGGCTCCACCTGAAGCTTTCTTT
-,TRBV6-6,-,TRBJ1-3,CASSSEITGNTIYF,TGTGCCAGCAGCTCCGAGATCACTGGAAACACCATATATTTT
TRBD1,TRBV5-1,-,TRBJ1-2,CASSFRDRGIDGYTF,TGCGCCAGCAGCTTTCGGGACAGGGGGATCGATGGCTACACCTTC